This T cell receptor beta chain came from a study of T cell changes during pregnancy in multiple sclerosis. Assay: immunoSEQ multiplex PCR; the TCRdb copy retains only in-frame clones and omits some. The sample has over 45,000 clones; roughly 90% are singletons. This CDR3 is 17 amino acids long. The ends lost 4 bases at V and 0 bases at J; junction bases unmatched: 7. Looked up from germline, CDR1 is SGHNT and CDR2 is YYREEE (reference sequence). The source is a female donor with multiple sclerosis, enrolled in a pregnancy study. The sample was peripheral blood, taken in the first trimester of pregnancy. The chain carries TRBV5-4 and TRBJ2-3; 11 bases match TRBD2. CDR3 coding DNA: TGTGCCAGCAGCCCCTTTAGCGGGGGGGCTAGCACAGATACGCAGTATTTT. Protein: CASSPFSGGASTDTQYF.